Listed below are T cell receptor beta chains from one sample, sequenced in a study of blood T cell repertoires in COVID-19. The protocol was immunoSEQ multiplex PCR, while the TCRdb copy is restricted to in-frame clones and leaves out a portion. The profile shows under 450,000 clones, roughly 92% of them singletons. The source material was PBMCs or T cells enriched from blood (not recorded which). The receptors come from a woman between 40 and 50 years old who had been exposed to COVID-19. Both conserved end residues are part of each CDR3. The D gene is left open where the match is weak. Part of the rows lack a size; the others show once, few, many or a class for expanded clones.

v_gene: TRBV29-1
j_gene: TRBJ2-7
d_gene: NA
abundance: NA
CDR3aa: CSVEDRAGQPYF
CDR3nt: TGCAGCGTTGAAGATCGGGCGGGACAGCCGTACTTC

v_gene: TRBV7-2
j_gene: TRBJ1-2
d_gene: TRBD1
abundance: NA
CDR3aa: CASSGRRDREKYF
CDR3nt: TGTGCCAGCAGCGGGAGAAGGGACAGAGAGAAGTACTTC

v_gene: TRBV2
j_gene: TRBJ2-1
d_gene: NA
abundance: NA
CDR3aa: CASRVSGYNEQFF
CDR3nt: TGTGCCAGCCGGGTCAGCGGGTACAATGAGCAGTTCTTC

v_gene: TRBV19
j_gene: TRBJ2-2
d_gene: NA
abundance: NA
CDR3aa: CASSTDRGGRGTGELFF
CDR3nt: TGTGCCAGTAGTACAGACAGGGGAGGGAGAGGCACCGGGGAGCTGTTTTTT

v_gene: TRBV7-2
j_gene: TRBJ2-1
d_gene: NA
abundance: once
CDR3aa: CASSLRTPIRDEQFF
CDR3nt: TGTGCCAGCAGCCTTCGGACCCCCATCAGGGATGAGCAGTTCTTC

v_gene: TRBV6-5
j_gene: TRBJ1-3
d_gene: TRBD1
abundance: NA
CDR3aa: CASSTGTAGNTIYF
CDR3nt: TGTGCCAGCAGTACCGGGACAGCGGGAAACACCATATATTTT

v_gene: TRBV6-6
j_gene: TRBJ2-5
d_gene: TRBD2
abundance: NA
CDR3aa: CASTAGGHKTQYF
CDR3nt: TGTGCCAGCACAGCGGGAGGGCATAAGACCCAGTACTTC

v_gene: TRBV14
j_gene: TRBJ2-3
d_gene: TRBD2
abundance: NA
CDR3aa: CASSRRLAGGPGDTQYF
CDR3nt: TGTGCCAGCAGCCGACGACTAGCGGGGGGGCCGGGAGATACGCAGTATTTT

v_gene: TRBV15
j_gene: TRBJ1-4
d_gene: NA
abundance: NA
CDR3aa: CATSRRGREKLFF
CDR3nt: TGTGCCACCAGCAGACGAGGTCGTGAAAAACTGTTTTTT

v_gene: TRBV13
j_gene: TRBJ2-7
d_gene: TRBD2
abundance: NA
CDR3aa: CASSHQRGGPYEQYF
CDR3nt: TGTGCCAGCAGCCATCAGCGGGGGGGCCCGTACGAGCAGTACTTC

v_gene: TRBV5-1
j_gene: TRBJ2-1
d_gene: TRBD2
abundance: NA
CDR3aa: CASSFGRSSYNEQFF
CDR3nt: TGCGCCAGCAGCTTCGGGAGGAGCTCCTACAATGAGCAGTTCTTC

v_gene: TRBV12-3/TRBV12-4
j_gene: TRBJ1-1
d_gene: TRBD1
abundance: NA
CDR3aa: CASSPGQAKAFF
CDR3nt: TGTGCCAGCAGTCCCGGACAGGCTAAAGCTTTCTTT

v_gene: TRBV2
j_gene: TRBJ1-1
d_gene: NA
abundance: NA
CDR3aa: CASSVLRADLPEAFF
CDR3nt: TGTGCCAGCAGTGTCTTGCGTGCGGACTTGCCGGAAGCTTTCTTT

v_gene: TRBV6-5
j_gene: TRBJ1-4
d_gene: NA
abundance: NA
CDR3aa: CASRGGGPGEKLFF
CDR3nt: TGTGCCAGCAGAGGGGGGGGGCCAGGTGAAAAACTGTTTTTT

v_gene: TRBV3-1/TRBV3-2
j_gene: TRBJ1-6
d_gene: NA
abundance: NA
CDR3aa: CASSYGQRRYSPLHF
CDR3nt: TGTGCCAGCAGCTACGGACAGCGACGGTATTCACCCCTCCACTTT

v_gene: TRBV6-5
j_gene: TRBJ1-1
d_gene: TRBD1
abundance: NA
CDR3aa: CASSHAAAGGFSFF
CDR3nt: TGTGCCAGCAGTCACGCCGCGGCAGGGGGTTTTTCTTTCTTT

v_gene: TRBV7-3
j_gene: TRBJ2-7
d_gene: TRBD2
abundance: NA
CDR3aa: CASSPTSASYEQYF
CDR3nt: TGTGCCAGCAGCCCCACTAGCGCCTCCTACGAGCAGTACTTC

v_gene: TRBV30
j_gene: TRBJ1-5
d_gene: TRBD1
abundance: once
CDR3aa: CAWDAGTGTLNQPQHF
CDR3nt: TGTGCCTGGGACGCCGGGACAGGGACACTCAATCAGCCCCAGCATTTT

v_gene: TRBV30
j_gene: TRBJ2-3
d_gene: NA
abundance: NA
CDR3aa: CAWSGAGSLDTQYF
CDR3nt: TGTGCCTGGAGTGGGGCGGGGTCTTTAGATACGCAGTATTTT

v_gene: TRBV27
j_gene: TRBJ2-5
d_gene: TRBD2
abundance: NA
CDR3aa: CASSSPVAGGTETQYF
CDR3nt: TGTGCCAGCAGTTCCCCAGTAGCGGGAGGAACTGAGACCCAGTACTTC

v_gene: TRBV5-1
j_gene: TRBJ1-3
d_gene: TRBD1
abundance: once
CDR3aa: CASSFSGGGGNTIYF
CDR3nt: TGCGCCAGCAGCTTCTCAGGGGGCGGTGGAAACACCATATATTTT

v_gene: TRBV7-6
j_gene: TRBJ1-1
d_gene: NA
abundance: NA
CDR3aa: CASSRRENTEAFF
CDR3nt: TGTGCCAGCAGTCGCAGGGAGAACACTGAAGCTTTCTTT

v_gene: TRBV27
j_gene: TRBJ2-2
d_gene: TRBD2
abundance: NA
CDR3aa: CASSVLAGGDTGELFF
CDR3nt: TGTGCCAGCAGTGTTCTAGCGGGAGGTGACACCGGGGAGCTGTTTTTT

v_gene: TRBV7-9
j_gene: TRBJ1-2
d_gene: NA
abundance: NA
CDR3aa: CASSLAGGAYGYTF
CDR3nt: TGTGCCAGCAGCTTAGCGGGAGGGGCCTATGGCTACACCTTC

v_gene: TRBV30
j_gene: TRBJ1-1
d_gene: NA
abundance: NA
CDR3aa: CAWRIGRDTEAFF
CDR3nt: TGTGCCTGGAGAATAGGGAGAGACACTGAAGCTTTCTTT

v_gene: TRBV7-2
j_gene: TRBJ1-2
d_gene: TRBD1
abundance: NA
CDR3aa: CASSQRTGAYGYTF
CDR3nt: TGTGCCAGCAGCCAGCGGACAGGAGCCTATGGCTACACCTTC

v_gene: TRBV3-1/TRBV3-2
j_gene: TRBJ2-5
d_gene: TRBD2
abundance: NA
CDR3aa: CASSQKRTSEETQYF
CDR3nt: TGTGCCAGCAGCCAAAAAAGGACTAGCGAAGAGACCCAGTACTTC

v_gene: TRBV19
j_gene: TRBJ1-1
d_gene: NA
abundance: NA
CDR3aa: CASSIEYQGAFF
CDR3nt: TGTGCCAGTAGTATAGAATACCAGGGGGCTTTCTTT

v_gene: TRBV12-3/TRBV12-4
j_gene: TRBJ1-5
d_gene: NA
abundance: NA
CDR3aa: CASSLVGGQPQHF
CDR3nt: TGTGCCAGCAGTTTAGTAGGAGGTCAGCCCCAGCATTTT

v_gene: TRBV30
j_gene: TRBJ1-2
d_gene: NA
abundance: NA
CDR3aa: CAWSVGAGYTF
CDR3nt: TGTGCCTGGAGTGTTGGGGCTGGCTACACCTTC

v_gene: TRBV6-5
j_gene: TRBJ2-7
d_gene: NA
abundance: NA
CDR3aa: CASSYSRQWSSREQYF
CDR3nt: TGTGCCAGCAGTTACTCGAGGCAATGGTCCTCTCGAGAGCAGTACTTC

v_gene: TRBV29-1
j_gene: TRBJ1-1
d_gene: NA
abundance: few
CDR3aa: CSVEWVEGTEAFF
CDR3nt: TGCAGCGTTGAATGGGTGGAGGGCACTGAAGCTTTCTTT

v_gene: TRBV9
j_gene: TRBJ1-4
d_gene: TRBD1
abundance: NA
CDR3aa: CASSAGSQGYNEKLFF
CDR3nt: TGTGCCAGCAGCGCCGGGTCACAGGGGTACAATGAAAAACTGTTTTTT